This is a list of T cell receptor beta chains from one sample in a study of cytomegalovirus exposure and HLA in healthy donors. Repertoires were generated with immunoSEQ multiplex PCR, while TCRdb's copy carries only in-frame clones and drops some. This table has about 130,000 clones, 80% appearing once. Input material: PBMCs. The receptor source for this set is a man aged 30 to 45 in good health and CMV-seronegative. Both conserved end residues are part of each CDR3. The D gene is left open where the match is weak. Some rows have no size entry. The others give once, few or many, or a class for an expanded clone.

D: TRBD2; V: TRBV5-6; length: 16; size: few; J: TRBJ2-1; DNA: TGTGCCAGCAGCTCGCTGCCGTTGCGGGAGGAAGGTGAGCAGTTCTTC; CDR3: CASSSLPLREEGEQFF
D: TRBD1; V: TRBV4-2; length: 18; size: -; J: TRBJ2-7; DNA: TGTGCCAGCAGCCAAGATGTGGGGACAGGGTTGAGCTCCTACGAGCAGTACTTC; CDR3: CASSQDVGTGLSSYEQYF
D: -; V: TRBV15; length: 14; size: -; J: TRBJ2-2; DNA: TGTGCCGATCAGACAGTCGTCTTAGCCGGGGAGCTGTTTTTT; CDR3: CADQTVVLAGELFF
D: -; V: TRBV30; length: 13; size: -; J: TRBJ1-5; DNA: TGTGCCTGGACCTCCGGCGGTAATCAGCCCCAGCATTTT; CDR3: CAWTSGGNQPQHF
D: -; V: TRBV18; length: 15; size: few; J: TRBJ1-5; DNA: TGTGCCAGCACGACCGAAGCAGGGGAAGGGCAGCCCCAGCATTTT; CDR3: CASTTEAGEGQPQHF
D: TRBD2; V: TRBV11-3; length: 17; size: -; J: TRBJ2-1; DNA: TGTGCCAGCAGCTTAGGGGTAGCGGGAGGGGTATACAATGAGCAGTTCTTC; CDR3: CASSLGVAGGVYNEQFF
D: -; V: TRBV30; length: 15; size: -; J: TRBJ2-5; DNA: TGTGCCGTCACCCCAGCCGGACAGAATCAAGAGACCCAGTACTTC; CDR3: CAVTPAGQNQETQYF
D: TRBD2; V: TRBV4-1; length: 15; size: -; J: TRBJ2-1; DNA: TGCGCCAGCAGCCCCGCACTCGGGAGGCAAGGGGAGCAGTTCTTC; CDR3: CASSPALGRQGEQFF
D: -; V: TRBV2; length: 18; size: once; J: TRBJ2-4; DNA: TGTGCCAGCAGTGCGTCGCCTTTCCGTGAACTAGCCAAAAACATTCAGTACTTC; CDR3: CASSASPFRELAKNIQYF
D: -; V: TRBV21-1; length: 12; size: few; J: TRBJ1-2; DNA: TGTGCCCCTCCCCGGGAGGATTGTGGCTACACCTTC; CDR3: CAPPREDCGYTF
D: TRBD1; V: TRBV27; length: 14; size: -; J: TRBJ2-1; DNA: TGTGCCAGCGACCCCGGGACAGGGGGCAATGAGCAGTTCTTC; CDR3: CASDPGTGGNEQFF
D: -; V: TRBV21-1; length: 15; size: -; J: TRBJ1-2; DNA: TGTGCCAGCAGCGATCAGCGGTTCATTAACTATGGCTACACCTTC; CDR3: CASSDQRFINYGYTF
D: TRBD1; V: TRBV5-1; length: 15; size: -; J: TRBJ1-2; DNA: TGCGCCAGCAGCTTTGATACAGGGGGTCACTATGGCTACCCCTTC; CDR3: CASSFDTGGHYGYPF
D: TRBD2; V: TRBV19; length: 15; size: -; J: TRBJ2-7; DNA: TGTGCCAGTAGTATAAGCAGGACTAGCGGCTACGAGCAGTACTTC; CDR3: CASSISRTSGYEQYF
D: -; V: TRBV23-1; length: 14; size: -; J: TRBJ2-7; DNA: TGCGCCAGCAGTCGGGGGACAACGTCCTACGAGCAGTACTTC; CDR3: CASSRGTTSYEQYF
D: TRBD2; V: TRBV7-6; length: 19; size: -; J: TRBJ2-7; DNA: TGTGCCAGCAGCTTAGCGCGGCTAGCGGGAGATCTAGGGAACTACGAGCAGTACTTC; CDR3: CASSLARLAGDLGNYEQYF
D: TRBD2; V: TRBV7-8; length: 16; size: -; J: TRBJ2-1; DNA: TGTGCCAGCAGCCTCTTGGGCCTAGCGGGAAGGAATGAGCAGTTCTTC; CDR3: CASSLLGLAGRNEQFF
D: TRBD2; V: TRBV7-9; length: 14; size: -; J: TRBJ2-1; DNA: TGTGCCAGCACCTTACTAGCGGGTCAGGGTGAGCAGTTCTTC; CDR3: CASTLLAGQGEQFF
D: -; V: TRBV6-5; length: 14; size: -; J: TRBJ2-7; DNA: TGTGCCAGCAAAACAATGGGAGGATCCTACGAGCAGTACTTC; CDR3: CASKTMGGSYEQYF
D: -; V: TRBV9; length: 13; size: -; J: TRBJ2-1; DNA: TGTGCCAGCAGCCCGGACTTCGGCAATGAGCAGTTCTTC; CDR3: CASSPDFGNEQFF
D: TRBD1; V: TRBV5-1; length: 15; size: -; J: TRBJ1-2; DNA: TGCGCCAGCAGCCCTGACAGGGCGTCTAACTATGGCTACCCCTTC; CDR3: CASSPDRASNYGYPF
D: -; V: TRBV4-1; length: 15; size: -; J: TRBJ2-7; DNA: TGCGCCAGCAGCCAAGATTTCGGGTCTGGTTACGAGCAGTACTTC; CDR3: CASSQDFGSGYEQYF
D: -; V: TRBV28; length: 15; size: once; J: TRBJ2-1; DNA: TGTGCCAGCAGTTTTGTAGTAGGGGTAAGGAATGAGCAGTTCTTC; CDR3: CASSFVVGVRNEQFF
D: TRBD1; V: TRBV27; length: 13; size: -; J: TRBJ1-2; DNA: TGTGCCAGCAGTTTGACAGGGGGCGATGGCTACACCTTC; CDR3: CASSLTGGDGYTF
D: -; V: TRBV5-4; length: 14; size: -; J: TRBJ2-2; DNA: TGTGCCAGCAGCTTGGGACAGTGGGCCGGGGAGCTGTTTTTT; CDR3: CASSLGQWAGELFF
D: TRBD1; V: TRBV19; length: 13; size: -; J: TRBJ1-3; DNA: TGTGCCAGTAGGCGGACAGGGACAAACACCATATATTTT; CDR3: CASRRTGTNTIYF
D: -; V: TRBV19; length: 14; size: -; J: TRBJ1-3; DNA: TGTGCCAGTAGTACAGGGATCTCTGGAAACACCATATATTTT; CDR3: CASSTGISGNTIYF
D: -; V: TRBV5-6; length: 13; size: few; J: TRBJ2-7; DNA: TGTGCCAGCAGCTTCCCGGGTCCGTCCGAGCAGTACTTC; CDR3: CASSFPGPSEQYF
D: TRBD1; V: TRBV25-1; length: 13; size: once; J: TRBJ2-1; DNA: TGTGCCAGCAGTTTTACAGGGGCGGATGAGCAGTTCTTC; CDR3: CASSFTGADEQFF
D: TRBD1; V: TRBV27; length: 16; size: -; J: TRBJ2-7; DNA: TGTGCCAGCAGTTTACCTACCGGGACAGGGGTGGGGGAGCAGTACTTC; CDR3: CASSLPTGTGVGEQYF
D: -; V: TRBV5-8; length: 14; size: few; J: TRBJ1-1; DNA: TGTGCCAGCAGCTTGGTTCCAGAGAACACTGAAGCTTTCTTT; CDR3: CASSLVPENTEAFF
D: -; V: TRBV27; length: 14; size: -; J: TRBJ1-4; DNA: TGTGCCAGCAGTGACGCGGTCGGGGTGAGGTCACTGTTTTTT; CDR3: CASSDAVGVRSLFF